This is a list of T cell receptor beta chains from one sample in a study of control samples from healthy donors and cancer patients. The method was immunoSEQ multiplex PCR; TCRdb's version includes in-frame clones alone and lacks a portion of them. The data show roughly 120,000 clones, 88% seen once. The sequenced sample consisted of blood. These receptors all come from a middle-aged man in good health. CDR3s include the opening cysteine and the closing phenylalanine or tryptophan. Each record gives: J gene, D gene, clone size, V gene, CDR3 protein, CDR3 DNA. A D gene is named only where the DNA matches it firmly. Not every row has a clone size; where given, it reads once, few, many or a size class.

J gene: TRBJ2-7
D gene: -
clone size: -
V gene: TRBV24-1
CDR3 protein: CATSDFAEDEQYF
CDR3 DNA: TGTGCCACCAGTGATTTCGCGGAGGACGAGCAGTACTTC

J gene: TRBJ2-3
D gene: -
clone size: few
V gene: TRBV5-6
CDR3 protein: CASSPASTDTQYF
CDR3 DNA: TGTGCCAGCAGTCCCGCTAGCACAGATACGCAGTATTTT

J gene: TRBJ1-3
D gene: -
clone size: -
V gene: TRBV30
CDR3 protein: CAWSQGLSGNTIYF
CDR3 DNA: TGTGCCTGGAGTCAGGGTCTCTCTGGAAACACCATATATTTT

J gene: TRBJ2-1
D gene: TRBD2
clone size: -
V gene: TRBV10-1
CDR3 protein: CASNLDGSGGAPYNEQFF
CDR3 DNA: TGCGCCAGCAACCTGGATGGTAGCGGGGGGGCTCCCTACAATGAGCAGTTCTTC

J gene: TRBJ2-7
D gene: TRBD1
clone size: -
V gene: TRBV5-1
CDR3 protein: CASSEKDRGAYEQYF
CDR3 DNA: TGCGCCAGCAGCGAAAAGGACAGGGGGGCCTACGAGCAGTACTTC

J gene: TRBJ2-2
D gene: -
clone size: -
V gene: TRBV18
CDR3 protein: CASSQTVSNTGELFF
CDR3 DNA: TGTGCCAGCTCCCAGACAGTGTCGAACACCGGGGAGCTGTTTTTT

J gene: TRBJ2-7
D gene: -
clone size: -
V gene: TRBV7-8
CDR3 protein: CASSLFTGGLSEQYF
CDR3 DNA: TGTGCCAGCAGCTTATTCACGGGGGGCCTTTCGGAGCAGTACTTC

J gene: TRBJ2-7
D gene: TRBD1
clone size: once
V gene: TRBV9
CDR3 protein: CASSATGTGRHEQYF
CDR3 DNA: TGTGCCAGCAGCGCAACCGGGACAGGGCGCCACGAGCAGTACTTC

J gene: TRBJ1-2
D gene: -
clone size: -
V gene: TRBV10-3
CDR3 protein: CAISEWQTNYGYTF
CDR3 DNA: TGTGCCATCAGTGAGTGGCAGACTAACTATGGCTACACCTTC

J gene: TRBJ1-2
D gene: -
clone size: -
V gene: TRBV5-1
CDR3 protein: CASSYETITRGLYGYTF
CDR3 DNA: TGCGCCAGCAGCTACGAAACCATAACGCGGGGCCTCTATGGCTACACCTTC

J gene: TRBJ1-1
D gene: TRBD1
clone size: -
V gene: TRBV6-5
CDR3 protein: CASSTRGDTEAFF
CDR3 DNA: TGTGCCAGCAGTACCAGGGGGGACACTGAAGCTTTCTTT

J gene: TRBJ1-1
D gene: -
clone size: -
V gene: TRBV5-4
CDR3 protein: CASSLAGAVAAAFF
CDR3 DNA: TGTGCCAGCAGCTTGGCGGGGGCCGTGGCTGCAGCTTTCTTT